These T cell receptor beta chains were read from a single sample in a study of T cell changes during pregnancy in multiple sclerosis. Profiling relied on immunoSEQ multiplex PCR, and the TCRdb table lists in-frame clones only, not all of them. The data show tens of thousands of clones, 90% to 95% seen once. Sample: peripheral blood, taken in the third trimester of pregnancy. The receptors shown here come from a female donor with multiple sclerosis, enrolled in a pregnancy study. CDR3s include the opening cysteine and the closing phenylalanine or tryptophan. A D gene is named only where the DNA matches it firmly. For some rows the clone size is stated as once, few or many, or as a class when expanded; others skip it.

len: 14; d_gene: TRBD1; abundance: NA; v_gene: TRBV19; j_gene: TRBJ1-2; CDR3aa: CASSMGQTIYGYTF; CDR3nt: TGTGCCAGTAGTATGGGACAGACCATTTATGGCTACACCTTC
len: 13; d_gene: TRBD1; abundance: NA; v_gene: TRBV14; j_gene: TRBJ1-1; CDR3aa: CATAGQPNTEAFF; CDR3nt: TGTGCCACCGCGGGACAGCCGAACACTGAAGCTTTCTTT
len: 16; d_gene: TRBD2; abundance: NA; v_gene: TRBV11-2; j_gene: TRBJ2-3; CDR3aa: CASSFGGRAPTDTQYF; CDR3nt: TGTGCCAGCAGCTTTGGCGGGAGGGCCCCCACAGATACGCAGTATTTT
len: 15; d_gene: TRBD1; abundance: NA; v_gene: TRBV28; j_gene: TRBJ2-3; CDR3aa: CASTPGTGDTDTQYF; CDR3nt: TGTGCCAGCACCCCCGGGACAGGGGACACAGATACGCAGTATTTT
len: 17; d_gene: NA; abundance: NA; v_gene: TRBV12-2; j_gene: TRBJ2-2; CDR3aa: CASRFTRGGRRTGELFF; CDR3nt: TGTGCAAGTCGCTTCACCCGGGGGGGACGACGGACCGGGGAGCTGTTTTTT
len: 14; d_gene: TRBD2; abundance: NA; v_gene: TRBV6-5; j_gene: TRBJ2-5; CDR3aa: CASRLAGAPETQYF; CDR3nt: TGTGCCAGCAGGCTAGCGGGAGCCCCAGAGACCCAGTACTTC
len: 13; d_gene: NA; abundance: NA; v_gene: TRBV5-1; j_gene: TRBJ2-7; CDR3aa: CASSFAGAYEQYF; CDR3nt: TGCGCCAGCAGCTTCGCAGGGGCCTACGAGCAGTACTTC
len: 15; d_gene: NA; abundance: NA; v_gene: TRBV25-1; j_gene: TRBJ1-2; CDR3aa: CASSESTGHNYGYTF; CDR3nt: TGTGCCAGCAGCGAATCGACAGGCCATAACTATGGCTACACCTTC
len: 14; d_gene: TRBD2; abundance: NA; v_gene: TRBV6-4; j_gene: TRBJ2-1; CDR3aa: CASSVQAAGVEQFF; CDR3nt: TGTGCCAGCAGTGTTCAGGCGGCGGGAGTTGAGCAGTTCTTC
len: 15; d_gene: TRBD1; abundance: NA; v_gene: TRBV6-1; j_gene: TRBJ2-1; CDR3aa: CASSVGDRAYDEQFF; CDR3nt: TGTGCCAGCAGTGTTGGGGACAGAGCATACGATGAGCAGTTCTTC
len: 15; d_gene: NA; abundance: NA; v_gene: TRBV5-1; j_gene: TRBJ2-1; CDR3aa: CASSSTAESGDEQFF; CDR3nt: TGCGCCAGCAGCTCGACTGCTGAGAGCGGCGATGAGCAGTTCTTC
len: 15; d_gene: TRBD2; abundance: NA; v_gene: TRBV6-5; j_gene: TRBJ2-7; CDR3aa: CASSYSSGSSYEQYF; CDR3nt: TGTGCCAGCAGTTACTCTAGCGGGAGCTCCTACGAGCAGTACTTC
len: 14; d_gene: NA; abundance: NA; v_gene: TRBV7-9; j_gene: TRBJ1-5; CDR3aa: CASTSGGSNQPQHF; CDR3nt: TGTGCCAGCACCTCGGGGGGATCCAATCAGCCCCAGCATTTT
len: 17; d_gene: TRBD2; abundance: NA; v_gene: TRBV5-1; j_gene: TRBJ2-3; CDR3aa: CASSLVGSSGSFDTQYF; CDR3nt: TGCGCCAGCAGCTTGGTAGGGTCGAGCGGGAGTTTTGATACGCAGTATTTT
len: 12; d_gene: TRBD1; abundance: NA; v_gene: TRBV6-5; j_gene: TRBJ2-1; CDR3aa: CATRTGYNEQFF; CDR3nt: TGTGCCACCCGGACAGGCTACAATGAGCAGTTCTTC
len: 12; d_gene: NA; abundance: NA; v_gene: TRBV10-1; j_gene: TRBJ2-7; CDR3aa: CASSATAYEQYF; CDR3nt: TGCGCCAGCAGTGCAACAGCCTACGAGCAGTACTTC
len: 13; d_gene: NA; abundance: NA; v_gene: TRBV28; j_gene: TRBJ2-7; CDR3aa: CASSLTLNPEQYF; CDR3nt: TGTGCCAGCAGTTTAACTCTGAATCCGGAGCAGTACTTC
len: 14; d_gene: NA; abundance: NA; v_gene: TRBV6-1; j_gene: TRBJ1-4; CDR3aa: CASSATGGSEKLFF; CDR3nt: TGTGCCAGCAGTGCAACGGGGGGTAGTGAAAAACTGTTTTTT
len: 13; d_gene: NA; abundance: NA; v_gene: TRBV12-2; j_gene: TRBJ2-7; CDR3aa: CASRLRGPYEQYF; CDR3nt: TGTGCAAGTCGCTTACGCGGGCCCTACGAGCAGTACTTC
len: 19; d_gene: TRBD1; abundance: once; v_gene: TRBV30; j_gene: TRBJ2-7; CDR3aa: CAWDTQVYTGGLFSYEQYF; CDR3nt: TGTGCCTGGGACACTCAAGTGTACACAGGGGGCCTTTTCTCCTACGAGCAGTACTTC
len: 15; d_gene: TRBD1; abundance: NA; v_gene: TRBV7-2; j_gene: TRBJ1-5; CDR3aa: CASSFTRGPNQPQHF; CDR3nt: TGTGCCAGCAGCTTTACTAGGGGGCCCAATCAGCCCCAGCATTTT
len: 17; d_gene: TRBD2; abundance: NA; v_gene: TRBV27; j_gene: TRBJ2-4; CDR3aa: CASSLSLAGGPRSIQYF; CDR3nt: TGTGCCAGCAGTTTAAGCCTAGCGGGAGGCCCGAGGAGCATTCAGTACTTC